This T cell receptor (beta chain) was obtained from a study of T cell repertoires in cytomegalovirus infection. Study background: Based on public TCR beta signatures, there were indications of CMV infection and of a matching HLA type. The study, taken as a whole, reports: The ex vivo response showed dominance by HLA-C-restricted CMV-specific TCR beta clonotypes.

As for this clonotype: What it binds is unknown.

V lost 5 bases and J lost 7; bases outside the gene matches: 8. The germline gives CDR1 SEHNR, CDR2 FQNEAQ (reference sequence). The CDR3 sequence is 16 residues long. TCRdb reprocessed the reads via MiXCR and lists one record per CDR3 protein. This table holds under 300,000 distinct CDR3 sequences, roughly a fifth found once. The chain recombines TRBV7-9 with TRBJ2-1; 13 bases align to TRBD2. Sequencing used cultured PBMCs, obtained from culture after CMV antigen stimulation. The receptor was derived from a human donor in good health (CMV status not recorded). Some clones in this sample may be carry-over from other donors' samples. The CDR3 bases are TGTGCCAGCAGCCCTTGGACTAGCGGGAGTGGTAATGAGCAGTTCTTC. Residues: CASSPWTSGSGNEQFF.